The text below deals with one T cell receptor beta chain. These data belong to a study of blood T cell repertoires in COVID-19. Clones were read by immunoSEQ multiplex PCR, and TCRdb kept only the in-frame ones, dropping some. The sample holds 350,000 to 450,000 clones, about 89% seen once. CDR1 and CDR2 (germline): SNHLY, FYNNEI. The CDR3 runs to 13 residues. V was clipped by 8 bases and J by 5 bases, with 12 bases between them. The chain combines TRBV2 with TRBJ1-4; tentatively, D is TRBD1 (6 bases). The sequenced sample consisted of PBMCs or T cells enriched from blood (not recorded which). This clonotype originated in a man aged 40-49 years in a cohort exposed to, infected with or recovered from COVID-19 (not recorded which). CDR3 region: CASQGLRNEKLFF. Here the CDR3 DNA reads TGTGCCAGCCAGGGGTTGAGAAATGAAAAACTGTTTTTT.